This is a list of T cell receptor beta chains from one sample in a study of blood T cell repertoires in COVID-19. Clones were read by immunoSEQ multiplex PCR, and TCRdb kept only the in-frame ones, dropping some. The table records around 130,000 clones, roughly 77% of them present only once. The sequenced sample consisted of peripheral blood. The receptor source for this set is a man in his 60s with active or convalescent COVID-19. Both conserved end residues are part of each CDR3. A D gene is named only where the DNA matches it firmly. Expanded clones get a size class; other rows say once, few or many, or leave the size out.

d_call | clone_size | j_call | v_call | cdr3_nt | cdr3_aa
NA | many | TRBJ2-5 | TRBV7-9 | TGTGCCAACTCCCCCGGGACACTGTACCAAGAGACCCAGTACTTC | CANSPGTLYQETQYF
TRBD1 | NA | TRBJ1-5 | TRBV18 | TGTGCCAGCTCACCCCAGGGACAGGGGAGTGGGCCCCAGCATTTT | CASSPQGQGSGPQHF
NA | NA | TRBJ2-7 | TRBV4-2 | TGTGCCAGCAGCTACAGGACAGTTACCTACGAGCAGTACTTC | CASSYRTVTYEQYF
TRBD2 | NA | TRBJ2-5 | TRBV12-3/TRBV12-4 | TGTGCCAGCAGTTTTCGGACTAGCGGGAGCAGGAACTTC | CASSFRTSGSRNF
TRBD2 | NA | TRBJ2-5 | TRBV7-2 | TGTGCCAGCAGCTCGGGACTAGCGGGAGAGCAAGAGACCCAGTACTTC | CASSSGLAGEQETQYF
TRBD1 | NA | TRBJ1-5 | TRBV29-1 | TGCAGCGTTGGACAGGGGAGGCATCAGCCCCAGCATTTT | CSVGQGRHQPQHF
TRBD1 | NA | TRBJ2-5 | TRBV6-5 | TGTGCCAGCAGTATCCGACAGGGGGTAGGGACCCAGTACTTC | CASSIRQGVGTQYF
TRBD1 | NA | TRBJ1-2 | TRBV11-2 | TGTGCCAGCAGCTTAGATTCAGGGACAGTGGTTGACTACACCTTC | CASSLDSGTVVDYTF
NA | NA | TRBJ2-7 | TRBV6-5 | TGTGCCAGCAGTCCCAGGGATCCACCCTACGAGCAGTACTTC | CASSPRDPPYEQYF
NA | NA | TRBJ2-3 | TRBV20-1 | TGCAGTGCTTCAGGGGGACTGACGCAGTATTTT | CSASGGLTQYF
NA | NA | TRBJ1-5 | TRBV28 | TGTGCCGTAAGCGGGGCCACTTATAGCAATCAGCCCCAGCATTTT | CAVSGATYSNQPQHF
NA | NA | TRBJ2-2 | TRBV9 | TGTGCCAGCAGCTCCCGGACAATGACCGGGGAGCTGTTTTTT | CASSSRTMTGELFF
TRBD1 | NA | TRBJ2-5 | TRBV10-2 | TGCGCCAGCAGTGATCCCGGACAGGGGGCGGAGACCCAGTACTTC | CASSDPGQGAETQYF
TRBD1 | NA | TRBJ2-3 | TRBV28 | TGTGCCAGCAGTGAGCCGGGACAGGGGGCCGAAGATACGCAGTATTTT | CASSEPGQGAEDTQYF
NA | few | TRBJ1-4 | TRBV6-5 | TGTGCCAGCAGCCGAAGCCGAGATGAAAAACTGTTTTTT | CASSRSRDEKLFF
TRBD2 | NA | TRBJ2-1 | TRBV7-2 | TGTGCCAGCAGCTTACCCCGGCTAGCGGGAGTAGGTGAGCAGTTCTTC | CASSLPRLAGVGEQFF
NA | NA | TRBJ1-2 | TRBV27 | TGTGCCAGCAGTAACAGGGACGGCTATGGCTACACCTTC | CASSNRDGYGYTF
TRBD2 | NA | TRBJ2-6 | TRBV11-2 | TGTGCCAGCAGAACCTGGGGACTAGCGGGCAGAGCAGGGGCCAACGTCCTGACTTTC | CASRTWGLAGRAGANVLTF
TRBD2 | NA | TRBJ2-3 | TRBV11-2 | TGTGCCAGCAGCCATAGCGGGAGCCACACAGATACGCAGTATTTT | CASSHSGSHTDTQYF
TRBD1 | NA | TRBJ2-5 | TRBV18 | TGTGCCAGCTCACCCCTGGACAGGGCAGGGTTCGCCCAGTACTTC | CASSPLDRAGFAQYF
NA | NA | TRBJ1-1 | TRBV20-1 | TGCAGTGCTAGGTTACTAGCTGAAGCTTTCTTT | CSARLLAEAFF
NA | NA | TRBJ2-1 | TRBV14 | TGTGCCAGCAGCCAAGATCGACAGTGGACAACCTACAATGAGCAGTTCTTC | CASSQDRQWTTYNEQFF
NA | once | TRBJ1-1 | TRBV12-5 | TGTGCTAGTGGCTGGGGGGGCACTGAAGCTTTCTTT | CASGWGGTEAFF
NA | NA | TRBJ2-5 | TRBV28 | TGTGCCAGCAGAAACGGGAACGGGGAGACCCAGTACTTC | CASRNGNGETQYF
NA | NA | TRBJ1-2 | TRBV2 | TGTGCCAGCAGTGACGCAACTCCCGAACGAAACACCTTC | CASSDATPERNTF
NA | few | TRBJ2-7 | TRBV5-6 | TGTGCCAGCAGCCTAACAGGTACCTCCTACGAGCAGTACTTC | CASSLTGTSYEQYF